This T cell receptor beta chain was profiled in a study of T cells after yellow fever vaccination. Study results and limitations: There was a possibility that FACS-sorted repertoires contained abundant clonotypes contaminating from the bulk population. Weaker, the secondary response had a peak occurring faster, on day 5 versus 15. Few clonotypes appeared in both CD4 and CD8 compartments.

Germline assignment: CDR1 SGHVS and CDR2 FQNEAQ. Trimming shortened V by 5 bases and J by 0 bases, and 13 bases separated the two germline ends. This CDR3 comprises 16 residues. Template-switching 5'RACE yielded the TCR cDNA; a universal primer site and UMIs were added in the process. Using its own MiXCR run on the 5' RACE reads, TCRdb lists one record per CDR3 protein. There are 300,000 to 350,000 distinct CDR3 sequences in the sample; approximately 4.5% occur only once, and approximately 19% lies in the top ten. This clonotype was observed many times. The antigen remains undetermined. The sample was PBMCs, taken 15 days after the yellow fever booster vaccination. This receptor was taken from a man in his late teens or twenties who received the YFV17D yellow fever vaccine. The chain combines TRBV7-8 with TRBJ1-4; D is undetermined. The CDR3 reads CASSPRRFATNEKLFF. CDR3 sequence (DNA): TGTGCCAGCAGCCCGAGAAGGTTTGCAACTAATGAAAAACTGTTTTTT. Complete variable domain (other parts from reference TRBV7-8 and TRBJ1-4): GAGVSQSPRYKVAKRGQDVALRCDPISGHVSLFWYQQALGQGPEFLTYFQNEAQLDKSGLPSDRFFAERPEGSVSTLKIQRTQQEDSAVYLCASSPRRFATNEKLFFGSGTQLSVL.